The 16 T cell receptor beta chains in this list originate from one sample, sequenced in a study of T cells in women clearing cervical HPV infection. Profiled with immunoSEQ multiplex PCR; TCRdb holds only in-frame clones, not every one. Seen in this sample are fewer than 30,000 clones; the ten most common clones hold roughly 6.8%. Sequenced material: blood buffy coat. Receptor source: a woman aged 18 to 69 with a cervical HPV16 infection that either progressed to CIN3+ or cleared (not recorded which).

On this clone itself: The read terminates 3 residues before the CDR3 end, so the remaining end is supplied by the germline J gene. The chain employs TRBV10-3 and TRBJ2-7; 8 bases are a match to TRBD2. Trimming removed 3 bases from V and 2 bases from J; junction bases left unmatched: 9. The V gene's germline CDR1 is ENHRY and CDR2 SYGVKD. The CDR3 consists of 16 residues. CDR3 loop: CAISETKREFAYEQYF. CDR3 DNA, as far as it was read: TGTGCCATCAGTGAAACTAAGCGGGAGTTCGCCTACGAG.

Regarding this clone: Coverage ceases 3 residues before the CDR3 finishes, and the germline J gene fills in the end. The chain uses TRBV27 and TRBJ1-2; D unresolved. The CDR3 has 15 residues. Germline V gene lookup returns CDR1 MNHEY and CDR2 SMNVEV (reference sequence). V shed 0 bases and J shed 0 bases, with 8 bases lying between them. CDR3 protein: CASSLSTATNYGYTF. Incomplete CDR3 DNA: TGTGCCAGCAGTTTATCAACAGCCACTAACTATGGC.

Comment on this clone: Read coverage stops 3 residues before the CDR3 terminus; the germline J gene supplies the remainder. This chain joins TRBV20-1 and TRBJ2-7; the match to TRBD2 covers 9 bases. V shed 6 bases and J 6 bases; nucleotides not matched to a gene: 9. The CDR3 contains 13 residues. Germline V CDR1 and CDR2: DFQATT, SNEGSKA (reference sequence). The sequenced CDR3 bases are TGCAGTGCCCCGACGGGACTAGCCTTCGAG. It is translated as CSAPTGLAFE. From start to end, the CDR3 is CSAPTGLAFEQYF.

Turning to this clone: The sequenced fragment ends 3 residues before the CDR3 boundary, so the rest is inferred from the germline J gene. The V call is TRBV20-1, the J call TRBJ1-1; D possibly corresponds to TRBD1 (6 bases). The CDR3 spans 14 residues. V was clipped by 0 bases and J by 7 bases, with 15 bases between them. From germline, CDR1 is DFQATT and CDR2 SNEGSKA (reference sequence). The chain's CDR3 is CSARDSRGVDEAFF. Partial CDR3 DNA: TGCAGTGCTAGAGATAGCAGGGGCGTGGATGAA.

As to this clone: The read stops 3 residues short of the end of the CDR3; the missing end is completed from the germline J gene. The rearrangement uses TRBV6-1 and TRBJ1-6; possibly TRBD1 for D (6 bases). The CDR3 loop spans 15 amino acids. The germline CDR1 and CDR2 sequences are MNHNS and SASEGT. V was pared by 1 base and J by 9 bases, with 13 bases between. CDR3 sequence: CASSEGTGYPSPLHF. The covered CDR3 bases are TGTGCCAGCAGTGAAGGAACAGGGTATCCTTCACCC.

As concerns this clone: The read stops 3 residues short of the end of the CDR3; the missing end is completed from the germline J gene. The chain joins TRBV9 to TRBJ2-5; D call uncertain. Germline assignment: CDR1 SGDLS and CDR2 YYNGEE. The germline V and J ends were trimmed by 2 bases and 5 bases, with 16 bases remaining between them. This CDR3 is 15 amino acids long. The CDR3 region is CASSVLGIPNETQYF. The covered CDR3 bases are TGTGCCAGCAGCGTCTTGGGCATTCCTAACGAGACC.

Of note for this clone: The read terminates 3 residues ahead of where the CDR3 ends, so the germline J gene completes it. The chain joins TRBV6-2 or TRBV6-3 to TRBJ2-3; D remains ambiguous. The V end lost 7 bases, the J end lost 4 bases, and 12 bases lay between the germline ends. Germline V gene sequence: CDR1 MNHEY, CDR2 SVGEGT. This CDR3 has 13 residues. Incomplete CDR3 DNA: TGTGCCAGCACCGAGCCCCAAGCAGATACG. Encoded protein: CASTEPQADT. The CDR3 in full is CASTEPQADTQYF.

In regard to this clone: Read coverage stops 3 residues before the CDR3 terminus; the germline J gene supplies the remainder. The chain combines TRBV30 with TRBJ1-1; TRBD1 might be the D (6 bases). Looked up from germline, CDR1 is GTSNPN and CDR2 is SVGIG (reference sequence). The length of the CDR3 is 14 residues. Between the trimmed V and J ends, which lost 4 bases and 2 bases, there was a span of 14 bases. The CDR3 reads CAWTLTGSNTEAFF. Incomplete CDR3 DNA: TGTGCCTGGACTTTAACAGGGTCTAACACTGAA.

About this clone itself: Sequencing ends 3 residues short of the CDR3 end; the germline J gene provides the rest. The V and J genes are TRBV20-1 and TRBJ2-7; 7 nucleotides agree with TRBD2. From germline, CDR1 is DFQATT and CDR2 SNEGSKA (reference sequence). V lost 3 bases, J lost 4 bases, and 9 bases stayed unmatched. This CDR3 is built from 14 residues. The CDR3: CSASHPSGVYEQYF. CDR3 bases read: TGCAGTGCTAGTCACCCAAGCGGGGTTTACGAG.

To note about this clone: The observed sequence ends 3 residues before the CDR3 terminus, with the missing tail filled in from the germline J gene. The chain uses TRBV5-4 and TRBJ2-2; D possibly corresponds to TRBD2 (5 bases). V lost 7 bases and J lost 8, with 12 bases in between. This CDR3 spans 12 amino acids. CDR1 is SGHNT, CDR2 YYREEE, per germline (reference sequence). CDR3 loop: CASGGGSGELFF. The sequenced CDR3 bases are TGTGCCAGCGGCGGCGGGTCAGGGGAG.

Notes on this clone: The sequenced fragment ends 3 residues before the CDR3 boundary, so the rest is inferred from the germline J gene. This sequence joins TRBV2 and TRBJ1-2; D is perhaps TRBD1 (6 bases). The CDR3 is 13 residues long. Germline V gives CDR1 SNHLY, CDR2 FYNNEI. CDR3 DNA, as far as it was read: TGTGCCAGCAGTGAACTAAAAGGGACAGGC. Translated: CASSELKGTG. The full CDR3 protein is CASSELKGTGYTF. The variable domain in full, with the rest retrieved from reference TRBV2 and TRBJ1-2, is EPEVTQTPSHQVTQMGQEVILRCVPISNHLYFYWYRQILGQKVEFLVSFYNNEISEKSEIFDDQFSVERPDGSNFTLKIRSTKLEDSAMYFCASSELKGTGYTFGSGTRLTVV.

The sequenced part of the CDR3 DNA is TGTGCCTCGCCTAAGGGACAGGCCTATCCTCACTATGGC. Residues: CASPKGQAYPHYG. The whole CDR3 protein reads CASPKGQAYPHYGYTF. This chain connects TRBV30 to TRBJ1-2; TRBD1 aligns across 8 bases. The read finishes 3 residues shy of the CDR3 end, and the germline J gene is used to complete it. CDR1 and CDR2 from the germline V gene are GTSNPN and SVGIG (reference sequence). The CDR3 has 16 residues. V was clipped by 7 bases and J by 3 bases; unmatched bases: 16.

Turning to this clone: The read terminates 3 residues before the CDR3 end, so the remaining end is supplied by the germline J gene. The chain links TRBV5-1 to TRBJ1-1, with D hard to call. From germline, CDR1 is SGHRS and CDR2 YFSETQ. V was cut by 1 base and J by 1 base, with 5 bases left in between. The CDR3 spans 13 residues. CDR3 residues: CASSLTPNTEAFF. CDR3 DNA, as far as it was read: TGCGCCAGCAGCTTGACACCGAACACTGAA.

Concerning this clone itself: The read halts 3 residues ahead of the CDR3 end, with the missing end drawn from the germline J gene. The J gene is TRBJ2-3, the V gene TRBV4-1; TRBD2 might be the D (6 bases). V was pared by 1 base and J by 2 bases, with 10 bases between. The germline V gene encodes CDR1 MGHRA and CDR2 YSYEKL. The CDR3 extends over 15 amino acids. The CDR3 here is CASSQVAGSTDTQYF. The sequenced part of the CDR3 DNA is TGCGCCAGCAGCCAAGTTGCGGGATCCACAGATACG.

Worth noting for this clone: From the germline J gene comes the end of the CDR3, since the read stops 3 residues before it. The chain carries TRBV10-3 and TRBJ2-1, with 7 bases aligning to TRBD1. Losses at the gene ends were 6 bases for V and 5 bases for J; bases not matched to a gene: 7. Looked up from germline, CDR1 is ENHRY and CDR2 is SYGVKD. This CDR3 has 14 residues. CDR3 sequence: CAISRDSQNNEQFF. CDR3 DNA (partial): TGTGCCATCAGCCGGGACAGCCAAAACAATGAG.

Turning to this clone: From the germline J gene comes the end of the CDR3, since the read stops 3 residues before it. This chain joins TRBV5-1 and TRBJ1-1, with D possibly matching TRBD1 (6 bases). The ends were cut back, 0 bases at V and 0 bases at J, with 15 bases in the middle. CDR3 length: 17 residues. Germline CDR1 is SGHRS and CDR2 is YFSETQ. The CDR3 DNA, read in part, is TGCGCCAGCAGCTTGGGTTTACAGGGTCTCATGAACACTGAA. Encoded protein: CASSLGLQGLMNTE. The CDR3 in its entirety is CASSLGLQGLMNTEAFF.